These 22 T cell receptor beta chains share one sample of origin, sequenced in a study of CD8+CD57+ T cells in acquired aplastic anemia. The template used for profiling TCR beta VDJ and CDR3 was genomic DNA. Each CDR3 protein gets one entry after TCRdb re-called the reads with MiXCR. The data show some 190,000 distinct CDR3 sequences, around half seen once. The sequencing input was sorted CD4+, CD8+, or CD8+CD57+ T cells (not recorded which) from PBMCs. The source of these receptors is a human donor in good health, serving as a control.

This chain links TRBV15 with TRBJ2-3; D is unclear. The CDR3 covers 12 residues. Deletions cut 1 base from V and 5 bases from J, with 4 bases between. Looked up from germline, CDR1 is LNHNV and CDR2 is YYDKDF (reference sequence). The CDR3 loop reads CATSRVQDTQYF. The CDR3 nucleotides are TGTGCCACCAGCAGAGTTCAAGATACGCAGTATTTT.

This clonotype showed up just once. The chain employs TRBV29-1 and TRBJ2-1; D call uncertain. This CDR3 is built from 12 residues. Germline CDR1 is SQVTM and CDR2 is ANQGSEA. Between the trimmed V and J ends, which lost 2 bases and 4 bases, there was a span of 6 bases. The CDR3 coding sequence is TGCAGCGTTGAATCACAATACAATGAGCAGTTCTTC. It yields the protein CSVESQYNEQFF.

The V gene is TRBV12-3 or TRBV12-4, the J gene TRBJ1-4, with D tentatively TRBD1 (5 bases). The V end lost 7 bases, the J end lost 0 bases, and 15 bases lay between the germline ends. CDR3 length: 16 residues. CDR3 in amino acids: CASTPGPFATNEKLFF. The CDR3 nucleotides are TGTGCCAGCACCCCGGGACCGTTTGCAACTAATGAAAAACTGTTTTTT.

This chain uses TRBV7-4 with TRBJ2-1; unclear D gene. CDR3 length equals 11 residues. Germline CDR1 is SGHVT and CDR2 is SQSDAQ. Trimming took off 6 bases at V and 5 bases at J, with 5 bases between the two ends. The DNA for the CDR3 is TGTGCCAGCAGTAAAGACAATGAGCAGTTCTTC. Protein sequence: CASSKDNEQFF.

This CDR3 reads CASSEMRNEQYF. CDR3 DNA sequence: TGTGCCAGCAGTGAAATGAGAAACGAGCAGTACTTC. The chain employs TRBV6-1 and TRBJ2-7; D not resolved. The CDR3 runs to 12 residues. Trimming left V 2 bases short and J 5 bases short, with 7 bases between. CDR1 is MNHNS, CDR2 SASEGT, per germline.

In its sample, this clonotype ranks as medium-sized. The chain links TRBV7-2 to TRBJ2-1; 7 bases fit TRBD2. Germline V gene lookup returns CDR1 SGHTA and CDR2 FQGNSA. V trimming: 5 bases; J trimming: 4 bases; junction bases outside the gene matches: 11. This CDR3 has 16 residues. The CDR3 region is CASSDTLAVHYNEQFF. DNA for the CDR3: TGTGCCAGCAGCGATACTCTAGCGGTACATTACAATGAGCAGTTCTTC.

The rearrangement joins TRBV20-1 to TRBJ2-3; D tentatively reads TRBD1 or TRBD2 (7 bases each). This CDR3 has 16 residues. The V end lost 6 bases, the J end lost 2 bases, and 21 bases lay between the germline ends. CDR1 is DFQATT, CDR2 SNEGSKA, per germline (reference sequence). CDR3 sequence: CSARGGRGGYTDTQYF. The CDR3 DNA is TGCAGTGCCAGGGGGGGGCGGGGCGGATACACAGATACGCAGTATTTT.

A remark on this clonotype: The junction departs from germline at one end; a sequencing error may be responsible. The chain uses TRBV7-9 and TRBJ2-7; 8 bases are a match to TRBD2. There are 15 residues in the CDR3. Looked up from germline, CDR1 is SEHNR and CDR2 is FQNEAQ (reference sequence). The DNA of the CDR3 is TGTGCCAGCAGCGAGGACGGACTAGCCTCCAACGAGCAGTACTTC. It yields the protein CASSEDGLASNEQYF.

This chain connects TRBV20-1 to TRBJ2-7; D tentatively fits TRBD1 or TRBD2 (5 bases each). The CDR3 length is 14 residues. Germline V CDR1 and CDR2: DFQATT, SNEGSKA (reference sequence). The V end was cut by 0 bases, the J end by 2 bases, with 11 bases between. The CDR3 reads CSAREGPAAYEQYF. The DNA for the CDR3 is TGCAGTGCTAGAGAGGGACCAGCGGCCTACGAGCAGTACTTC.

The chain recombines TRBV14 with TRBJ2-3, with a weak D call TRBD1 (5 bases). In germline, CDR1 is SGHDN, CDR2 FVKESK. Between the trimmed V and J ends, which lost 4 bases and 7 bases, there was a span of 9 bases. This CDR3 is 12 amino acids long. The CDR3 DNA follows: TGTGCCAGCAGCCCCCAGGGTCATACGCAGTATTTT. It is translated as CASSPQGHTQYF.

The chain joins TRBV7-9 to TRBJ2-5; 8 bases are a match to TRBD2. This CDR3 region has 15 residues. Per the germline V gene, CDR1 is SEHNR and CDR2 is FQNEAQ (reference sequence). The trim removed 1 base at V and 5 bases at J, leaving 6 bases unmatched. CDR3 in amino acids: CASSLVRGGTETQYF. Here the CDR3 DNA reads TGTGCCAGCAGCTTAGTTCGGGGGGGCACCGAGACCCAGTACTTC.

This clonotype was detected ten times or more. This chain uses TRBV10-3 with TRBJ1-4, with 10 bases aligning to TRBD1. V was pared by 6 bases and J by 4 bases, with 8 bases of the junction left unmatched. The CDR3 is made up of 16 amino acids. The germline CDR1 and CDR2 sequences are ENHRY and SYGVKD. CDR3 amino acids: CAISSPGQGYNEKLFF. The CDR3 region has the DNA TGTGCCATCAGCTCCCCGGGACAGGGGTATAATGAAAAACTGTTTTTT.

The genes are TRBV7-2 and TRBJ2-5; TRBD1 matches at 11 bases. The CDR3 totals 16 residues. Germline-derived CDR1 and CDR2 are SGHTA and FQGNSA. With V trimmed by 4 bases and J by 5 bases, 9 bases remained unmatched. The DNA for the CDR3 is TGTGCCAGCAGCTCACCGGGACAGGGGGTGAGGGAGACCCAGTACTTC. Its translation is CASSSPGQGVRETQYF.

This clonotype was observed many times. The chain has TRBV5-1 and TRBJ2-7, with no clear D. V gave up 5 bases and J gave up 5 bases, with 11 bases separating them. The germline V gene has CDR1 SGHRS and CDR2 YFSETQ. CDR3 length equals 12 residues. The DNA of the CDR3 is TGCGCCAGCAGTTGGGTGGCGGACGAGCAGTACTTC. Translation gives CASSWVADEQYF.

On this clonotype itself: It may be a read error: a sequence one base away is much more abundant. V is TRBV9 and J is TRBJ2-1; 8 bases map to TRBD2. Germline V CDR1 and CDR2: SGDLS, YYNGEE. The CDR3 runs 14 residues. The CDR3 region is CASGVGSGGNEQFF. The CDR3, as DNA: TGTGCCAGCGGCGTAGGAAGCGGGGGCAATGAGCAGTTCTTC.

V is TRBV11-2 and J is TRBJ1-2, with 8 bases fitting TRBD1. Trimming removed 2 bases from V and 4 bases from J; junction bases left unmatched: 3. Germline-derived CDR1 and CDR2 are SGHAT and FQNNGV. There are 14 residues in the CDR3. For the CDR3, the DNA is TGTGCCAGCAGCTTAAGCGGACAGGGCTATGGCTACACCTTC. As protein: CASSLSGQGYGYTF.

This clonotype was seen repeatedly, ten times or more. The chain's CDR3 is CASSPGFTDTQYF. Here the CDR3 DNA reads TGTGCCAGTAGTCCAGGCTTCACAGATACGCAGTATTTT. The chain combines TRBV19 with TRBJ2-3; D unclear. Germline V gene data show CDR1 as LNHDA and CDR2 as SQIVND (reference sequence). Trimming stripped 5 bases from V and 2 bases from J, with 8 bases between. The CDR3 runs to 13 residues.

The genes are TRBV11-3 and TRBJ2-2; D is unclear. CDR3 length: 13 residues. Germline CDR1 reads SGHNT; CDR2 reads YENEEA. Trimming took 2 bases from V and 10 from J, leaving 11 bases between them. Written as DNA, the CDR3 is TGTGCCAGCAGCTTATTCCCCCATGAGGAGCTGTTTTTT. Encoded protein: CASSLFPHEELFF.

With regard to this clonotype: At one of its ends the junction is not consistent with the germline gene, which may arise from a read error. The chain employs TRBV7-2 and TRBJ1-1; D not resolved. Germline CDR1 is SGHTA and CDR2 is FQGNSA. This CDR3 is built from 14 residues. CDR3 loop: CANSSVEVNTEAFF. CDR3 DNA sequence: TGTGCCAACAGCTCCGTTGAAGTGAACACTGAAGCTTTCTTT.

J is TRBJ2-7 and V is TRBV9; D is uncertain. CDR3 size: 14 residues. In germline, CDR1 is SGDLS, CDR2 YYNGEE. Trimming took 2 bases from V and 2 from J, leaving 11 bases between them. CDR3 in amino acids: CASSVNTQTYEQYF. The DNA for the CDR3 is TGTGCCAGCAGCGTTAACACCCAGACCTACGAGCAGTACTTC. The whole variable domain, filled in from reference TRBV9 and TRBJ2-7, reads DSGVTQTPKHLITATGQRVTLRCSPRSGDLSVYWYQQSLDQGLQFLIQYYNGEERAKGNILERFSAQQFPDLHSELNLSSLELGDSALYFCASSVNTQTYEQYFGPGTRLTVT.

The V gene is TRBV20-1, the J gene TRBJ1-6; 8 bases are a match to TRBD1. CDR1 DFQATT and CDR2 SNEGSKA come from the germline V gene (reference sequence). V trimming: 3 bases; J trimming: 7 bases; junction bases outside the gene matches: 2. CDR3 size: 13 residues. The chain's CDR3 is CSASGQGNSPLHF. The CDR3 DNA follows: TGCAGTGCTAGTGGACAGGGCAATTCACCCCTCCACTTT.

This clonotype was picked up many times. This sequence joins TRBV6-5 and TRBJ1-4; D is unclear. Germline V lookup: CDR1 MNHEY, CDR2 SVGAGI. The CDR3 is 18 residues long. Trimming removed 6 bases at V and 0 bases at J, with 20 bases between. CDR3 in DNA: TGTGCCAGCAGGAACGTGCCTGCGCCAGCTACAACTAATGAAAAACTGTTTTTT. It is translated as CASRNVPAPATTNEKLFF.